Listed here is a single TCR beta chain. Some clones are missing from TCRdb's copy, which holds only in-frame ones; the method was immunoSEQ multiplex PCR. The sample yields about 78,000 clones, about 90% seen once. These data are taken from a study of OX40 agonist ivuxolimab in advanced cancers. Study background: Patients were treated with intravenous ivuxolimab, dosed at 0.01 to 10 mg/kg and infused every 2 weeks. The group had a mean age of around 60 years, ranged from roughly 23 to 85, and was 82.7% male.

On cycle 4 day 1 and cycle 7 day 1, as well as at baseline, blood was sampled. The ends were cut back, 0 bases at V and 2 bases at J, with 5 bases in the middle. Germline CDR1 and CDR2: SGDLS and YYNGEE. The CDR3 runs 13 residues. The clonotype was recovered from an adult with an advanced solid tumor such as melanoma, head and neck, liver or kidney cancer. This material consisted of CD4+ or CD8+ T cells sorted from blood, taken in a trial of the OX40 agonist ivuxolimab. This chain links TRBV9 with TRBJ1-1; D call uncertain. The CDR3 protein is CASSVGPNTEAFF. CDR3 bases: TGTGCCAGCAGCGTAGGTCCTAACACTGAAGCTTTCTTT.